This TCR beta chain was sequenced in a study of T cell responses to AZD1222 COVID-19 vaccine. TCRdb keeps only in-frame clones here, not all; method: immunoSEQ multiplex PCR. The sample records 150,000 or so clones, roughly nine tenths being singletons. In regard to this clone: Antigen specificity is unknown.

From germline, CDR1 is LNHDA and CDR2 SQIVND (reference sequence). The CDR3 spans 15 residues. After removal of 6 bases from V and 7 bases from J, the junction contained 12 bases not matched to a gene. Study-level points and caveats: Most donors were white British, females outnumbered males, and clonal diversity was possibly underestimated. Across spike, vaccine-associated CD4 TCRs were found, dominant at 160-218 and 743-854. Repertoire sampling occurred only after the peak T cell response. Close to half of spike-specific TCRs reportedly recognize unmutated variant regions.

The gene calls are TRBV19 and TRBJ2-1, with 7 positions matching TRBD2. The material sequenced was peripheral blood, taken on day 0 of AZD1222 vaccination. This sequence was found in an adult in good health. CDR3 nucleotides: TGTGCCAGTAGCCAGGGCTGGACTAGATATAATGAGCAGTTCTTC. Its protein product is CASSQGWTRYNEQFF. The full variable domain, with the rest looked up from reference TRBV19 and TRBJ2-1, is DGGITQSPKYLFRKEGQNVTLSCEQNLNHDAMYWYRQDPGQGLRLIYYSQIVNDFQKGDIAEGYSVSREKKESFPLTVTSAQKNPTAFYLCASSQGWTRYNEQFFGPGTRLTVL.